The 17 T cell receptor beta chains below were found in one sample sequenced in a study of cytomegalovirus exposure and HLA in healthy donors. Amplification used 60 Vbeta primers and 13 Jbeta primers. Sequencing was performed with immunoSEQ multiplex PCR; in TCRdb, only in-frame clones are kept and a portion is missing. The profile covers 55,000 to 80,000 clones, with approximately 85% appearing a single time and around 11% taken by the ten largest. The sequenced sample consisted of PBMCs. The receptors shown here come from a female donor in good health and CMV-seronegative.

This clone came up a few times. The chain links TRBV5-1 to TRBJ2-7, with 8 bases that match TRBD1. Per the germline V gene, CDR1 is SGHRS and CDR2 is YFSETQ. This CDR3 spans 14 amino acids. V gave up 2 bases and J gave up 2 bases; unmatched junction bases: 3. The CDR3 sequence: CASSFDRGAYEQYF. CDR3 sequence (DNA): TGCGCCAGCAGCTTTGACAGGGGAGCCTACGAGCAGTACTTC.

In its sample, this clone was seen once. The rearrangement uses TRBV30 and TRBJ1-2; 10 nucleotides agree with TRBD1. V shed 0 bases, J shed 11 bases, and the junction held 6 bases outside the gene matches. The germline CDR1 and CDR2 sequences are GTSNPN and SVGIG (reference sequence). The CDR3 has 13 amino acids. In DNA, the CDR3 is TGTGCCTGGAGTGTAGGGACAGGGGAGAGTTACACCTTC. Translated: CAWSVGTGESYTF.

This clone was seen just once. The rearrangement links TRBV19 to TRBJ1-1, with D tentatively TRBD1 (6 bases). The CDR3 covers 14 residues. Deletions cut 3 bases from V and 1 base from J, with 9 bases between. Germline assignment: CDR1 LNHDA and CDR2 SQIVND (reference sequence). In DNA form, the CDR3 reads TGTGCCAGTAGTATCATGACAGGGAACACTGAAGCTTTCTTT. Its translation is CASSIMTGNTEAFF.

In regard to this clone: Germline is not matched at one junction end, which may reflect a read error. The chain carries TRBV7-7 and TRBJ2-7; 9 bases fit TRBD2. Germline V gene data show CDR1 as SSHAT and CDR2 as FNYEAQ (reference sequence). This CDR3 contains 14 residues. CDR3: CASSSGSGTGEQYF. DNA for the CDR3: TGTGCTAGCAGTAGCGGGAGTGGGACCGGGGAGCAGTACTTC.

This chain uses TRBV5-4 with TRBJ2-3; TRBD2 matches 8 bases. Germline CDR1 and CDR2: SGHNT and YYREEE (reference sequence). The CDR3 length is 15 residues. With 4 bases clipped from V and 2 bases from J, the junction kept 6 bases outside the gene matches. DNA of the CDR3: TGTGCCAGCAGCCCTGGACTAGCTTCCACAGATACGCAGTATTTT. It is translated as CASSPGLASTDTQYF.

The chain carries TRBV29-1 and TRBJ2-5, with 7 bases fitting TRBD1. V shed 4 bases, J shed 5 bases, and the junction held 10 bases outside the gene matches. CDR1 SQVTM and CDR2 ANQGSEA come from the germline V gene. CDR3 size: 14 residues. The CDR3 loop is CSVASGGEGETQYF. The CDR3 DNA follows: TGCAGCGTTGCCTCAGGGGGAGAGGGGGAGACCCAGTACTTC.

CDR3 coding DNA: TGCGCCAGCCGTAGGACAGGGGATGGCTACGAGCAGTACTTC. Encoded protein: CASRRTGDGYEQYF. This chain links TRBV5-1 with TRBJ2-7; 9 bases match TRBD1. V lost 7 bases to trimming and J lost 3 bases; unmatched junction nucleotides: 8. Germline-derived CDR1 and CDR2 are SGHRS and YFSETQ. This CDR3 has 14 residues.

The gene calls are TRBV7-9 and TRBJ2-2; possible D gene TRBD2, 6 bases. The V gene's germline CDR1 is SEHNR and CDR2 FQNEAQ (reference sequence). The CDR3 extends over 15 amino acids. V lost 1 base, J lost 4 bases, and 10 bases lay in between. The CDR3 spells CASSLVSGPTGELFF. CDR3 sequence (DNA): TGTGCCAGCAGCTTAGTTAGCGGCCCCACCGGGGAGCTGTTTTTT.

As regards this clone: One end of the junction varies from germline; a read error may be responsible. V and J are TRBV19 and TRBJ2-6, with 8 bases that match TRBD1. The germline gives CDR1 LNHDA, CDR2 SQIVND (reference sequence). The CDR3 totals 17 residues. CDR3 residues: CASSPGQGVSGANGLTF. The CDR3 DNA is TGTGCCAGTAGCCCCGGACAGGGAGTCTCTGGGGCCAACGGCCTGACTTTC.

The chain has TRBV6-6 and TRBJ1-2, with D uncertain. Germline-derived CDR1 and CDR2 are MNHNY and SVGAGI (reference sequence). The CDR3 consists of 13 residues. The CDR3 region is CACEAVANYGYTF. The CDR3 DNA sequence: TGTGCTTGCGAGGCTGTAGCTAACTATGGCTACACCTTC.

The V gene is TRBV6-1, the J gene TRBJ2-7; D is possibly TRBD1 (5 bases). Trimming removed 7 bases from V and 5 bases from J, with 9 bases in between. CDR3 size: 11 residues. In germline, CDR1 is MNHNS, CDR2 SASEGT. CDR3 sequence reads: CASTDSNEQYF. CDR3 sequence (DNA): TGTGCCAGCACAGACAGCAACGAGCAGTACTTC.

This clone was detected once. The gene calls are TRBV27 and TRBJ1-2; 10 positions agree with TRBD1. From germline, CDR1 is MNHEY and CDR2 SMNVEV (reference sequence). CDR3 length: 15 amino acids. J gave up 4 bases and V 5 bases, and 7 bases lay outside the gene matches. The CDR3: CASSHRTGGGYGYTF. The CDR3 DNA reads as TGTGCCAGCAGTCACCGGACAGGGGGGGGCTATGGCTACACCTTC.

This clone appeared a few times. The CDR3 DNA is TGTGCCAGCAGGGTCGGGGGGGGTAAAGAGACCCAGTACTTC. Amino acids: CASRVGGGKETQYF. The genes are TRBV6-5 and TRBJ2-5, with 8 bases that match TRBD2. Germline loops: CDR1 MNHEY, CDR2 SVGAGI. V was clipped by 6 bases and J by 3 bases; unmatched bases: 6. The CDR3 covers 14 residues.

The V and J genes are TRBV6-5 and TRBJ1-1; D is perhaps TRBD1 (5 bases). Germline V CDR1 and CDR2: MNHEY, SVGAGI. V was trimmed by 6 bases and J by 1 base, leaving 12 bases between them. This CDR3 has 14 amino acids. CDR3 sequence reads: CASSPPGRNTEAFF. CDR3 DNA sequence: TGTGCCAGCAGCCCCCCAGGGCGGAACACTGAAGCTTTCTTT.

This clone was counted a single time. The rearrangement links TRBV6-5 to TRBJ1-6; 8 positions match TRBD1. Germline CDR1 and CDR2: MNHEY and SVGAGI. The CDR3 has 14 residues. Trimming took 3 bases from V and 6 from J; bases not matched to a gene: 1. This CDR3 is CASSYQGANSPLHF. CDR3 nucleotide sequence: TGTGCCAGCAGTTATCAGGGGGCTAATTCACCCCTCCACTTT.

This CDR3 is CASEGNTEAFF. As DNA, the CDR3 is TGTGCCAGTGAGGGGAACACTGAAGCTTTCTTT. V and J are TRBV27 and TRBJ1-1; D is undetermined. Germline loops: CDR1 MNHEY, CDR2 SMNVEV (reference sequence). The CDR3 is 11 amino acids. Deletions cut 9 bases from V and 1 base from J, with 6 bases between.

Remarks on this clone: At one boundary the junction diverges from the germline segment, which might be a read error. The gene calls are TRBV7-7 and TRBJ2-1, with 16 nucleotides matching TRBD2. This CDR3 contains 16 residues. Germline CDR1 is SSHAT and CDR2 is FNYEAQ (reference sequence). This CDR3 reads CASSTGLAGGYNEQFF. The CDR3 region has the DNA TGTGCTAGCAGCACGGGACTAGCGGGGGGGTACAATGAGCAGTTCTTC.